These 26 T cell receptor beta chains were all obtained from the same sample, sequenced in a study of shared clonotypes between healthy human individuals. Profiled with immunoSEQ multiplex PCR; TCRdb holds only in-frame clones, not every one. The sample yields a few hundred thousand clones, about 74% seen once. The sequenced sample consisted of memory CD4+ T cells sorted from blood. Sample subset: CD45RA-negative fraction. These receptors were obtained from a man aged 30-40 years in good health.

This clone has just a few counts. J is TRBJ2-7 and V is TRBV5-1; TRBD1 agrees at 10 bases. The CDR3 spans 15 residues. V gave up 5 bases and J gave up 5 bases; unmatched junction bases: 10. The germline V gene has CDR1 SGHRS and CDR2 YFSETQ. CDR3 bases: TGCGCCAGCAGGAGGGCCCCCGGGACAGGGGACGAGCAGTACTTC. Its translation: CASRRAPGTGDEQYF. The full variable domain, with the rest looked up from reference TRBV5-1 and TRBJ2-7, is KAGVTQTPRYLIKTRGQQVTLSCSPISGHRSVSWYQQTPGQGLQFLFEYFSETQRNKGNFPGRFSGRQFSNSRSEMNVSTLELGDSALYLCASRRAPGTGDEQYFGPGTRLTVT.

The rearrangement joins TRBV28 to TRBJ1-5, with D uncertain. Germline CDR1 MDHEN, CDR2 SYDVKM. V was clipped by 7 bases and J by 11 bases, with 18 bases between them. The CDR3 is 13 residues long. DNA of the CDR3: TGTGCCAGCATCTCGTTTTCCGACCGAACCCAGCATTTT. Amino acids: CASISFSDRTQHF. Full variable domain (remainder filled in from reference TRBV28 and TRBJ1-5): DVKVTQSSRYLVKRTGEKVFLECVQDMDHENMFWYRQDPGLGLRLIYFSYDVKMKEKGDIPEGYSVSREKKERFSLILESASTNQTSMYLCASISFSDRTQHFGDGTRLSIL.

This chain uses TRBV13 with TRBJ1-5; D is possibly TRBD1 (5 bases). Per the germline V gene, CDR1 is PRHDT and CDR2 is FYEKMQ (reference sequence). Trimming left V 0 bases short and J 6 bases short, with 12 bases between. This CDR3 spans 15 amino acids. The CDR3 sequence: CASSLGHGGGQPQHF. In DNA, the CDR3 is TGTGCCAGCAGCTTAGGCCATGGGGGAGGTCAGCCCCAGCATTTT. Full variable domain (rest looked up from reference TRBV13 and TRBJ1-5): AAGVIQSPRHLIKEKRETATLKCYPIPRHDTVYWYQQGPGQDPQFLISFYEKMQSDKGSIPDRFSAQQFSDYHSELNMSSLELGDSALYFCASSLGHGGGQPQHFGDGTRLSIL.

J is TRBJ2-7 and V is TRBV10-2; D call uncertain. Germline-derived CDR1 and CDR2 are WSHSY and SAAADI. Trimming removed 6 bases from V and 0 bases from J, with 6 bases in between. The length of the CDR3 is 12 residues. The CDR3 DNA reads TGCGCCAGCAGCGTCAACTCCTACGAGCAGTACTTC. It encodes CASSVNSYEQYF.

The chain recombines TRBV6-6 with TRBJ2-7, with 7 bases aligning to TRBD2. The CDR3 spans 15 residues. V dropped 4 bases and J dropped 3; count of bases not matched to a gene: 9. Germline V gives CDR1 MNHNY, CDR2 SVGAGI (reference sequence). CDR3 sequence (DNA): TGTGCCAGCAGTTCCCCCGGACTAGTGAACTACGAGCAGTACTTC. Translation: CASSSPGLVNYEQYF.

The table lists this clone with many counts. The chain employs TRBV5-5 and TRBJ2-5; D is unclear. Trimming removed 0 bases at V and 1 base at J, with 7 bases between. The CDR3 is 14 amino acids. The V gene's germline CDR1 is SGHKS and CDR2 YYEKEE (reference sequence). CDR3 nucleotide sequence: TGTGCCAGCAGCTTGGGGGCTCCCCAAGAGACCCAGTACTTC. As protein: CASSLGAPQETQYF. Filled out from reference TRBV5-5 and TRBJ2-5, the complete variable domain reads DAGVTQSPTHLIKTRGQQVTLRCSPISGHKSVSWYQQVLGQGPQFIFQYYEKEERGRGNFPDRFSARQFPNYSSELNVNALLLGDSALYLCASSLGAPQETQYFGPGTRLLVL.

The chain has TRBV6-1 and TRBJ2-5, with 7 bases that match TRBD1. V shed 3 bases and J 4 bases; nucleotides not matched to a gene: 5. This CDR3 spans 14 amino acids. CDR1 MNHNS and CDR2 SASEGT come from the germline V gene. CDR3 in amino acids: CASSESAGGETQYF. CDR3 DNA sequence: TGTGCCAGCAGTGAGTCGGCAGGGGGAGAGACCCAGTACTTC.

The chain employs TRBV6-1 and TRBJ2-3, with TRBD1 as a possible D gene (6 bases). Germline-derived CDR1 and CDR2 are MNHNS and SASEGT. The CDR3 contains 18 residues. Deletions cut 0 bases from V and 0 bases from J, with 16 bases between. The CDR3 DNA reads as TGTGCCAGCAGTGAAGCTCTTTACAGGGTTCCTAGCACAGATACGCAGTATTTT. Amino acid sequence: CASSEALYRVPSTDTQYF.

The chain links TRBV4-1 to TRBJ1-4, with a weak D call TRBD1 (6 bases). V lost 1 base, J lost 5 bases, and 14 bases lay in between. This CDR3 is built from 16 residues. Per germline, CDR1 MGHRA and CDR2 YSYEKL. CDR3 residues: CASSQVGAGGNEKLFF. Written as DNA, the CDR3 is TGCGCCAGCAGCCAAGTCGGGGCGGGGGGCAATGAAAAACTGTTTTTT.

This clone showed up just a few times. This chain joins TRBV5-1 and TRBJ2-3, with 10 bases aligning to TRBD1. Germline lookup yields CDR1 SGHRS and CDR2 YFSETQ. V lost 4 bases to trimming and J lost 5 bases; unmatched junction nucleotides: 10. There are 16 residues in the CDR3. The CDR3 here is CASSPQTGGKGDTQYF. The CDR3, as DNA: TGCGCCAGCAGCCCCCAGACAGGGGGCAAAGGAGATACGCAGTATTTT.

This chain links TRBV7-9 with TRBJ2-7, with a tentative D call TRBD2 (6 bases). The CDR3 consists of 18 residues. Germline lookup yields CDR1 SEHNR and CDR2 FQNEAQ (reference sequence). V shed 2 bases and J shed 2 bases, with 22 bases lying between them. CDR3 in DNA: TGTGCCAGCAGCTTAATATCGAGGGAAGGGGACTCCCCCTACGAGCAGTACTTC. Its protein is CASSLISREGDSPYEQYF.

This clone was found a few times. This chain connects TRBV10-3 to TRBJ2-7; 7 bases match TRBD1. Losses at the gene ends were 0 bases for V and 5 bases for J; bases not matched to a gene: 4. The CDR3 spans 14 residues. Germline V gives CDR1 ENHRY, CDR2 SYGVKD. The CDR3 loop is CAISESTGSHEQYF. The DNA of the CDR3 is TGTGCCATCAGTGAGTCGACAGGGTCCCACGAGCAGTACTTC.

This clone has just a few counts. This chain links TRBV27 with TRBJ2-3, with D unclear. The V and J ends lost 3 bases and 6 bases respectively, with 13 bases between them. Germline CDR1 is MNHEY and CDR2 is SMNVEV (reference sequence). This CDR3 comprises 14 residues. CDR3 DNA: TGTGCCAGCAGTTTGAGGATTTCGGCGGATACGCAGTATTTT. As protein: CASSLRISADTQYF.

The gene calls are TRBV27 and TRBJ1-3; 8 bases match TRBD1. The ends lost 3 bases at V and 8 bases at J; junction bases unmatched: 12. CDR1 and CDR2 (germline): MNHEY, SMNVEV (reference sequence). This CDR3 region has 16 residues. For the CDR3, the DNA is TGTGCCAGCAGTTTCAGTTCGGCAGGGGGCATGGACACCATATATTTT. Its protein product is CASSFSSAGGMDTIYF.

V usage is TRBV5-4 and J usage is TRBJ1-1; 7 nucleotides align to TRBD1. The CDR3 has 15 residues. Germline V lookup: CDR1 SGHNT, CDR2 YYREEE (reference sequence). J gave up 7 bases and V 5 bases, and 14 bases lay outside the gene matches. The CDR3 DNA reads TGTGCCAGCAGGGTAGGGGGCGGCGAGGGGGTTGAAGCTTTCTTT. Amino acids: CASRVGGGEGVEAFF.

This clone was picked up many times. The CDR3 nucleotides read TGTGCCAGTAACTTACAGGGGGCTAGCAATCAGCCCCAGCATTTT. It encodes CASNLQGASNQPQHF. The chain carries TRBV19 and TRBJ1-5, with 9 bases lining up with TRBD1. CDR3 length: 15 amino acids. V lost 7 bases, J lost 0 bases, and 4 bases stayed unmatched. The germline gives CDR1 LNHDA, CDR2 SQIVND (reference sequence).

A word on this clone: At the DNA level, this CDR3 is encoded by other sequences in the same sample as well. The chain is built from TRBV18 and TRBJ2-3; D is unresolved. The V end lost 3 bases, the J end lost 0 bases, and 7 bases lay between the germline ends. Per the germline V gene, CDR1 is KGHSH and CDR2 is LQKENI. The CDR3 is 14 amino acids. CDR3 sequence (DNA): TGTGCCAGCTCACCCCTCCTTAGCACAGATACGCAGTATTTT. Translation gives CASSPLLSTDTQYF.

The V call is TRBV6-5, the J call TRBJ2-7; D possibly uses TRBD1 or TRBD2 (5 bases each). Germline values: CDR1 MNHEY, CDR2 SVGAGI. The CDR3 is 14 residues long. V lost 0 bases to trimming and J lost 3 bases, with 9 bases between them. Written as DNA, the CDR3 is TGTGCCAGCAGTTACTCGGGGGTTGGCTACGAGCAGTACTTC. This codes for CASSYSGVGYEQYF.

The chain joins TRBV5-7 to TRBJ1-4; D gene uncertain. TRBV5-7 is classed as an ORF, of uncertain function. Trimming took off 1 base at V and 5 bases at J, with 21 bases between the two ends. The CDR3 has 18 amino acids. The CDR3 region has the DNA TGTGCCAGCAGCTTGAGGAAAAGGCGCGGATTTATGAATGAAAAACTGTTTTTT. Its protein product is CASSLRKRRGFMNEKLFF.

J is TRBJ2-7 and V is TRBV6-5, with D tentatively TRBD2 (5 bases). The V gene lost 8 bases and the J gene lost 3 bases, with 14 bases spanning the gap. Looked up from germline, CDR1 is MNHEY and CDR2 is SVGAGI. The CDR3 sequence is 13 residues long. Written as DNA, the CDR3 is TGTGCCAGCTCCCAAACTAGTCTCTACGAGCAGTACTTC. Its translation is CASSQTSLYEQYF.

The chain is built from TRBV7-2 and TRBJ2-3, with D unresolved. Germline CDR1 reads SGHTA; CDR2 reads FQGNSA. This CDR3 contains 11 residues. V gave up 5 bases and J gave up 9 bases, with 9 bases separating them. The CDR3 coding sequence is TGTGCCAGCAGCCGCGAGGCGACGCAGTATTTT. This sequence encodes CASSREATQYF.

This clone has at least ten counts. The V and J genes are TRBV11-2 and TRBJ2-4, with D hard to call. The CDR3 totals 14 residues. V lost 2 bases to trimming and J lost 0 bases, with 5 bases between them. The germline CDR1 and CDR2 sequences are SGHAT and FQNNGV. The DNA of the CDR3 is TGTGCCAGCAGCTTAAATCTAGCCAAAAACATTCAGTACTTC. Amino acid sequence: CASSLNLAKNIQYF.

V and J are TRBV2 and TRBJ2-7; TRBD1 agrees at 9 bases. CDR1 is SNHLY and CDR2 is FYNNEI in the germline V gene. CDR3 size: 15 residues. V shed 8 bases, J shed 5 bases, and the junction held 13 bases outside the gene matches. CDR3 in amino acids: CASQKLGQGMDEQYF. In nucleotides, the CDR3 is TGTGCCAGCCAGAAACTGGGACAGGGTATGGACGAGCAGTACTTC.

The chain is built from TRBV19 and TRBJ2-1, with TRBD2 identical over 14 bases. Germline lookup yields CDR1 LNHDA and CDR2 SQIVND (reference sequence). The CDR3 has 19 amino acids. After removal of 3 bases from V and 3 bases from J, the junction contained 10 bases not matched to a gene. The CDR3 region has the DNA TGTGCCAGTAGTATCGGGACTAGCGGGAGCTTTAGCCTCTACAATGAGCAGTTCTTC. As protein: CASSIGTSGSFSLYNEQFF.

The chain carries TRBV5-4 and TRBJ2-7, with TRBD1 as a possible D gene (6 bases). The germline V and J ends were trimmed by 0 bases and 3 bases, with 10 bases remaining between them. Germline V gene lookup returns CDR1 SGHNT and CDR2 YYREEE (reference sequence). The CDR3 has 14 residues. Here the CDR3 reads CASSLDRTVYEQYF. The CDR3 DNA reads TGTGCCAGCAGCTTGGATAGGACAGTCTACGAGCAGTACTTC.

J is TRBJ2-7 and V is TRBV5-4, with 8 bases aligning to TRBD1. Germline V gene lookup returns CDR1 SGHNT and CDR2 YYREEE (reference sequence). This CDR3 spans 13 amino acids. The J segment lost 7 bases and the V segment lost 4 bases, leaving 7 bases of the junction unmatched. This CDR3 is CASSTGQGEEQYF. The CDR3, as DNA: TGTGCCAGCAGCACTGGACAGGGAGAGGAGCAGTACTTC.